This TCR beta chain was profiled in a study of regulatory T cells in long-lasting Graves disease. Time point described: newly diagnosed GD, antithyroid drugs for less than 3 months. After RNA was extracted from PBMCs, the TCR library was made from it. V was pared by 6 bases and J by 5 bases, with 8 bases of the junction left unmatched. From germline, CDR1 is SNHLY and CDR2 FYNNEI. This CDR3 is 15 amino acids long. CDR3-region Arm-PCR and iRepertoire HTBI primers produced the TCR beta libraries. TCRdb recomputed calls from the multiplex PCR reads with MiXCR, one row per CDR3 protein. Counted here are over 200,000 distinct CDR3 sequences, about 18% occurring once; the ten biggest clones make up approximately 15%. Study findings and constraints: Persistent cases of Graves' showed reduced TCR diversity relative to newly diagnosed patients.

For this clonotype: Its specificity is unknown.

This sample was shared with a second study, whose subject was T cells in Graves' hyperthyroidism and ophthalmopathy. From that paper: Most clonotypes that expanded in the thyroid above 0.001 also showed up in blood.

This material consisted of peripheral blood mononuclear cells (PBMCs), taken at new diagnosis, from a patient treated with antithyroid drugs. The chain carries TRBV2 and TRBJ2-2, with TRBD2 matching over 8 bases. The receptor comes from a woman in her twenties or thirties with Graves disease. CDR3 region: CASSGVAGLTGELFF. CDR3 sequence (DNA): TGTGCCAGCAGCGGGGTAGCGGGGCTGACCGGGGAGCTGTTTTTT.